What follows are 14 T cell receptor beta chains derived from one specimen sequenced in a study of tumor-infiltrating lymphocytes in glioblastoma multiforme. Three nested ARM-PCR rounds with V-beta and C-beta primers built TCRB libraries. TCRdb re-called the multiplex PCR reads through MiXCR, storing one row per CDR3 protein. The sample carries about 32,000 distinct CDR3 sequences, 50% to 75% recorded once. Sequenced input: brain tumor tissue. These receptors originate from a male donor with glioblastoma.

Of note for this clonotype: Relative to the germline gene, one junction end is altered; a read error may explain this. V gene TRBV10-2 combines with J gene TRBJ2-1, with D possibly being TRBD2 (5 bases). Germline CDR1 reads WSHSY; CDR2 reads SAAADI. CDR3 length: 17 amino acids. The CDR3 DNA reads TGCGCCAGCAGGGCGGTTCTGACTAACCGATTCTACAAAGAGCAGTTCTTC. It codes for CASRAVLTNRFYKEQFF.

This clonotype was detected ten times or more. This rearrangement joins TRBV5-5 to TRBJ1-1, with D perhaps matching TRBD1 (5 bases). V was clipped by 0 bases and J by 6 bases, with 6 bases between them. This CDR3 spans 12 amino acids. Germline values: CDR1 SGHKS, CDR2 YYEKEE (reference sequence). The CDR3 spells CASSLGGPEAFF. The CDR3 DNA reads as TGTGCCAGCAGCTTGGGGGGCCCTGAAGCTTTCTTT. The full variable domain, with the rest looked up from reference TRBV5-5 and TRBJ1-1, is DAGVTQSPTHLIKTRGQQVTLRCSPISGHKSVSWYQQVLGQGPQFIFQYYEKEERGRGNFPDRFSARQFPNYSSELNVNALLLGDSALYLCASSLGGPEAFFGQGTRLTVV.

The genes are TRBV6-1 and TRBJ1-4; D may be TRBD1 (5 bases). Germline loops: CDR1 MNHNS, CDR2 SASEGT. The CDR3 extends over 15 amino acids. Between the trimmed V and J ends, which lost 1 base and 3 bases, there was a span of 9 bases. CDR3: CASSEVTVANEKLFF. The DNA for the CDR3 is TGTGCCAGCAGTGAAGTGACAGTGGCTAATGAAAAACTGTTTTTT.

This clonotype was counted at least ten times. CDR3 loop: CASSLDGAPDTQYF. The CDR3 region has the DNA TGTGCCAGCAGCTTAGATGGGGCACCGGATACGCAGTATTTT. J is TRBJ2-3 and V is TRBV11-2; tentatively, D is TRBD1 (5 bases). The CDR3 is 14 amino acids. V was trimmed by 0 bases and J by 6 bases, leaving 10 bases between them. Germline CDR1 reads SGHAT; CDR2 reads FQNNGV.

On this clonotype itself: Since no conserved phenylalanine or tryptophan closes the CDR3, a read error is the likely cause. This chain uses TRBV29-1 with TRBJ2-1; TRBD2 matches at 8 bases. V lost 5 bases and J lost 10; bases outside the gene matches: 10. Germline-derived CDR1 and CDR2 are SQVTM and ANQGSEA. The CDR3 is made up of 13 amino acids. CDR3 region: CSVQGLVSEEQFS. The CDR3 DNA follows: TGCAGCGTTCAGGGACTAGTTTCAGAAGAGCAGTTCTCC.

As concerns this clonotype: The junction does not match germline at one end; this may be a read error. The chain employs TRBV5-1 and TRBJ1-6, with 9 bases fitting TRBD1. The CDR3 contains 19 residues. The germline V gene has CDR1 SGHRS and CDR2 YFSETQ. CDR3: CASSLETPRNRGQGSSLHF. CDR3 nucleotide sequence: TGCGCCAGCAGCTTGGAAACCCCTCGGAACAGGGGGCAGGGTTCATCCCTCCACTTT. Combining the CDR3 with reference TRBV5-1 and TRBJ1-6 gives the whole variable domain KAGVTQTPRYLIKTRGQQVTLSCSPISGHRSVSWYQQTPGQGLQFLFEYFSETQRNKGNFPGRFSGRQFSNSRSEMNVSTLELGDSALYLCASSLETPRNRGQGSSLHFGNGTRLTVT.

Remarks on this clonotype: At one end, the junction sequence differs from germline, possibly due to a read error. The CDR3 DNA is TGTCCCATCAATGGGGGCCCTACCTCCTACGAGCAGTATTTC. It yields the protein CPINGGPTSYEQYF. The chain joins TRBV10-3 to TRBJ2-7, with D possibly TRBD1 on 6 matching bases. This CDR3 is 14 amino acids long. Germline assignment: CDR1 ENHRY and CDR2 SYGVKD.

This chain links TRBV6-4 with TRBJ2-5; D might be TRBD1 (5 bases). With 3 bases removed from V and 4 bases from J, the gap between germline ends came to 12 bases. CDR1 is MRHNA and CDR2 is SNTAGT in the germline V gene. CDR3 length: 14 residues. In DNA form, the CDR3 reads TGTGCCAGCAGTGAAGGGGCAGGGTCAGAGACCCAGTACTTC. This encodes CASSEGAGSETQYF.

The rearrangement joins TRBV20-1 to TRBJ2-1; 11 bases are a match to TRBD2. Germline lookup yields CDR1 DFQATT and CDR2 SNEGSKA (reference sequence). The CDR3 is 15 amino acids. Trimming cost V 4 bases and J 4 bases; bases outside gene matches: 6. The CDR3, as DNA: TGCAGTGCTATATCACTAGCGGGAGTGTACAATGAGCAGTTCTTC. This translates into CSAISLAGVYNEQFF.

In the case of this clonotype: At one end, the junction sequence differs from germline, possibly due to a read error. The chain couples TRBV10-2 to TRBJ2-5; TRBD1 might be the D (6 bases). CDR3 length: 14 amino acids. Per the germline V gene, CDR1 is WSHSY and CDR2 is SAAADI. In DNA, the CDR3 is TGCGCCAGCAGTGAGAACAGGGAATGGGAGACCCGGTACTTC. Encoded protein: CASSENREWETRYF.

This clonotype was seen at least ten times. This rearrangement joins TRBV13 to TRBJ2-3; 10 bases are a match to TRBD2. The V and J ends lost 5 bases and 0 bases, in that order; junction bases with no gene match: 8. The CDR3 is 17 amino acids. The germline V gene encodes CDR1 PRHDT and CDR2 FYEKMQ (reference sequence). Here the CDR3 DNA reads TGTGCCAGCAGCCCCCTTACGACTAGCGGGAGCACAGATACGCAGTATTTT. It translates to CASSPLTTSGSTDTQYF. Combining the CDR3 with reference TRBV13 and TRBJ2-3 gives the whole variable domain AAGVIQSPRHLIKEKRETATLKCYPIPRHDTVYWYQQGPGQDPQFLISFYEKMQSDKGSIPDRFSAQQFSDYHSELNMSSLELGDSALYFCASSPLTTSGSTDTQYFGPGTRLTVL.

For this clonotype: Since a much larger clone is just one base distant, this may be a read error. This sequence joins TRBV5-6 and TRBJ2-7; D is undetermined. CDR1 is SGHDT and CDR2 is YYEEEE in the germline V gene. This CDR3 comprises 13 residues. The CDR3, as DNA: TGTGCCAGCAGCTCAATTAGCTCCTACGAGCAGTCCTTC. As protein: CASSSISSYEQSF.

A note on this clonotype: The CDR3 end shows no conserved phenylalanine or tryptophan, and so a read error is likely. The DNA is omitted, as the CDR3 cannot be located on it reliably, and the CDR3 follows TCRdb's listing. The rearrangement joins TRBV10-3 to TRBJ2-2. Germline V gives CDR1 ENHRY, CDR2 SYGVKD. With termini counted, the CDR3 has 10 amino acids. The chain's CDR3 is CAVLAGEPFL.

In the case of this clonotype: An end of the junction does not agree with germline; a read error may underlie this. The chain recombines TRBV11-2 with TRBJ1-1; no clear D. The CDR3 totals 16 residues. The V gene's germline CDR1 is SGHAT and CDR2 FQNNGV. CDR3: CASRAILGVGNTEVFF. CDR3 coding DNA: TGTGCCAGCAGGGCTATTCTAGGTGTTGGTAACACTGAAGTTTTCTTT.